This T cell receptor beta chain was observed in a study of blood T cells in healthy people across ages. Points on this clonotype: What it binds is unknown.

Notes on the study in general: Higher diversity and more naive CD4+ cells were features of long-lived donors, compared to aged donors.

The use of a sample-barcoded 5' primer and a J-beta primer mix characterized a second PCR of roughly 6 to 11 cycles. Every individual sample yielded 3 million or more paired-end reads (each containing CDR3). TCRdb called the 5' RACE reads again in MiXCR, with one record for every CDR3 protein. Of 1.5 million to 1.9 million distinct CDR3 sequences detected, approximately 42% appear once; the ten largest clones hold about 3.8%. Germline CDR1 and CDR2: SGHRS and YFSETQ. This CDR3 contains 14 residues. The V end lost 4 bases, the J end lost 4 bases, and 14 bases lay between the germline ends. The sequenced sample consisted of blood. This TCR derives from a woman aged 18-29 years in good health. The rearrangement uses TRBV5-1 and TRBJ1-1, with D uncertain. This chain's CDR3 is CASSVVPGSTEAFF. The CDR3 nucleotides are TGCGCCAGCAGCGTGGTTCCGGGAAGCACTGAAGCTTTCTTT.